This passage covers 19 T cell receptor beta chains from one sample sequenced in a study of beta chain features in type 1 diabetes. As every portion of the isolated RNA was reverse transcribed, the sequencing read expressed TCRB transcripts. Assay: immunoSEQ multiplex PCR; the TCRdb copy retains only in-frame clones and omits some. Of around 330,000 clones in the sample, 11% were seen once. The sequencing input was naive CD4+ T cells from blood. The receptors derive from a woman in her twenties or thirties in good health.

V and J are TRBV28 and TRBJ2-1; D possibly corresponds to TRBD2 (6 bases). The CDR3 has 14 amino acids. CDR1 MDHEN and CDR2 SYDVKM come from the germline V gene. Trimming stripped 6 bases from V and 3 bases from J, with 12 bases between. Here the CDR3 DNA reads TGTGCCAGCAGACATAGCGGAGGCTACAATGAGCAGTTCTTC. It yields the protein CASRHSGGYNEQFF.

Here the CDR3 reads CASSDRTGLGYEQYF. The DNA of the CDR3 is TGTGCCAGTAGTGACCGGACAGGGTTGGGGTACGAGCAGTACTTC. The J gene is TRBJ2-7, the V gene TRBV19; TRBD1 matches 8 bases. Germline CDR1 is LNHDA and CDR2 is SQIVND (reference sequence). The trim removed 5 bases at V and 4 bases at J, leaving 10 bases unmatched. The CDR3 loop spans 15 amino acids.

The chain is built from TRBV29-1 and TRBJ1-5, with D possibly TRBD1 on 5 matching bases. V was pared by 6 bases and J by 0 bases, with 12 bases between. Germline loops: CDR1 SQVTM, CDR2 ANQGSEA. There are 14 residues in the CDR3. For the CDR3, the DNA is TGCAGCGTCACTGACAGCCTTAGCAATCAGCCCCAGCATTTT. Its protein is CSVTDSLSNQPQHF.

This chain links TRBV29-1 with TRBJ2-5; a weak D match, TRBD2 (6 bases). Germline CDR1 reads SQVTM; CDR2 reads ANQGSEA. Trimming shortened V by 3 bases and J by 5 bases, and 16 bases separated the two germline ends. The CDR3 totals 14 residues. The CDR3, as DNA: TGCAGCGTTGAGCGGGGTTTAGGGTTGGAGACCCAGTACTTC. It is translated as CSVERGLGLETQYF.

The chain couples TRBV9 to TRBJ2-5; possible D gene TRBD2, 5 bases. Judging by the DNA end, TRBJ2-7 fits better; the J call may be wrong. The CDR3 totals 15 residues. CDR1 is SGDLS, CDR2 YYNGEE, per germline. Here the CDR3 reads CASSVVAGPSYEQYF. For the CDR3, the DNA is TGTGCCAGCAGCGTAGTGGCGGGCCCCTCCTACGAGCAGTACTTC.

As regards this clone: This same CDR3 is encoded by further DNA sequences in the sample. In DNA form, the CDR3 reads TGTGCCAGCAGCTTGGGGACAGGGGCCTACGAGCAGTACTTC. It specifies CASSLGTGAYEQYF. V is TRBV7-2 and J is TRBJ2-7; TRBD1 matches at 10 bases. The CDR3 sequence is 14 residues long. From germline, CDR1 is SGHTA and CDR2 FQGNSA. The V segment lost 3 bases and the J segment 2 bases; nucleotides outside the gene matches: 1.

The J gene is TRBJ2-7, the V gene TRBV28, with 7 bases that match TRBD1. CDR3 length: 14 residues. Germline V gene lookup returns CDR1 MDHEN and CDR2 SYDVKM. After removal of 3 bases from V and 7 bases from J, the junction contained 9 bases not matched to a gene. As DNA, the CDR3 is TGTGCCAGCAGTTTTCCGGGACAGCCTTGGGAGCAGTACTTC. This encodes CASSFPGQPWEQYF.

This clone has just a few counts. This sequence joins TRBV29-1 and TRBJ1-4, with 10 bases that match TRBD1. The CDR3 totals 13 residues. The V segment lost 5 bases and the J segment 7 bases; nucleotides outside the gene matches: 4. Germline V gene lookup returns CDR1 SQVTM and CDR2 ANQGSEA. Written as DNA, the CDR3 is TGCAGCGTTCGGGGGACAGGGGTTGAAAAACTGTTTTTT. This encodes CSVRGTGVEKLFF.

This sequence joins TRBV20-1 and TRBJ2-5; D possibly corresponds to TRBD2 (6 bases). Germline V CDR1 and CDR2: DFQATT, SNEGSKA (reference sequence). This CDR3 spans 11 amino acids. The CDR3 loop reads CSETRAETQYF. CDR3 nucleotide sequence: TGCAGCGAGACTAGGGCAGAGACCCAGTACTTC.

There are a few counts of this clone. V is TRBV5-6 and J is TRBJ2-2; D is possibly TRBD2 (6 bases). This CDR3 contains 15 residues. V lost 1 base and J lost 6, with 13 bases in between. Germline CDR1 and CDR2: SGHDT and YYEEEE. CDR3 sequence: CASSLLTQRAGELFF. The DNA of the CDR3 is TGTGCCAGCAGCTTGTTAACCCAGCGGGCCGGGGAGCTGTTTTTT.

The V and J genes are TRBV29-1 and TRBJ1-5; D unresolved. V was trimmed by 4 bases and J by 9 bases, leaving 10 bases between them. The germline V gene encodes CDR1 SQVTM and CDR2 ANQGSEA. This CDR3 contains 11 residues. This CDR3 is CSVGDQRPQHF. The CDR3 DNA is TGCAGCGTTGGCGACCAGCGGCCCCAGCATTTT.

The chain couples TRBV5-1 to TRBJ2-2, with 10 nucleotides matching TRBD2. Losses at the gene ends were 7 bases for V and 1 base for J; bases not matched to a gene: 4. CDR1 and CDR2 (germline): SGHRS, YFSETQ. This CDR3 region has 15 residues. CDR3 nucleotides: TGCGCCAGCGGAATAGCGGGAGGGAACACCGGGGAGCTGTTTTTT. This gives the protein CASGIAGGNTGELFF.

This chain joins TRBV5-5 and TRBJ2-7; D is ambiguous. There are 13 residues in the CDR3. Germline lookup yields CDR1 SGHKS and CDR2 YYEKEE (reference sequence). With 6 bases removed from V and 0 bases from J, the gap between germline ends came to 10 bases. CDR3 sequence reads: CASNQALSYEQYF. CDR3 sequence (DNA): TGTGCCAGCAACCAGGCTCTCTCCTACGAGCAGTACTTC. The full variable domain, its missing parts supplied by reference TRBV5-5 and TRBJ2-7, is DAGVTQSPTHLIKTRGQQVTLRCSPISGHKSVSWYQQVLGQGPQFIFQYYEKEERGRGNFPDRFSARQFPNYSSELNVNALLLGDSALYLCASNQALSYEQYFGPGTRLTVT.

This rearrangement joins TRBV6-5 to TRBJ2-1; 11 bases match TRBD2. The germline V gene has CDR1 MNHEY and CDR2 SVGAGI. After removal of 6 bases from V and 6 bases from J, the junction contained 1 base not matched to a gene. This CDR3 spans 13 amino acids. The CDR3 loop reads CASRTSGTNEQFF. For the CDR3, the DNA is TGTGCCAGCAGGACTAGCGGGACCAATGAGCAGTTCTTC.

The chain carries TRBV18 and TRBJ1-1; weak D call: TRBD1 (5 bases). With 4 bases removed from V and 5 bases from J, the gap between germline ends came to 14 bases. The CDR3 is 14 amino acids. From germline, CDR1 is KGHSH and CDR2 LQKENI. The CDR3 protein is CASSRREGRTEAFF. The CDR3 nucleotides are TGTGCCAGCTCACGCAGGGAGGGGAGGACTGAAGCTTTCTTT.

This clone turned up a few times. The chain uses TRBV11-1 and TRBJ2-3, with D possibly TRBD2 on 6 matching bases. CDR1 and CDR2 from the germline V gene are SGHAT and FQDESV (reference sequence). CDR3 length: 16 amino acids. The ends were cut back, 5 bases at V and 0 bases at J, with 15 bases in the middle. CDR3 DNA: TGTGCCAGCAGCCGAAGCGGCGGGACGAGCACAGATACGCAGTATTTT. This translates into CASSRSGGTSTDTQYF.

CDR3 sequence (DNA): TGTGCCAGCAGCTTAGGGTTCGGGGTCCAAGAGACCCAGTACTTC. Translated, it gives CASSLGFGVQETQYF. The rearrangement joins TRBV7-8 to TRBJ2-5, with D possibly TRBD2 on 5 matching bases. The V end was cut by 1 base, the J end by 1 base, with 10 bases between. The germline V gene has CDR1 SGHVS and CDR2 FQNEAQ. CDR3 length: 15 residues.

The sample holds a few counts of this clone. V is TRBV15 and J is TRBJ2-6, with TRBD1 identical over 8 bases. The CDR3 loop spans 17 amino acids. Germline assignment: CDR1 LNHNV and CDR2 YYDKDF (reference sequence). Trimming took 0 bases from V and 1 from J; bases not matched to a gene: 2. This CDR3 is CATSRDRTGSGANVLTF. The CDR3 nucleotides are TGTGCCACCAGCAGAGATAGGACAGGGTCTGGGGCCAACGTCCTGACTTTC.

The V and J genes are TRBV28 and TRBJ1-2; D call uncertain. This CDR3 contains 14 residues. Germline V gene lookup returns CDR1 MDHEN and CDR2 SYDVKM. The germline V and J ends were trimmed by 2 bases and 4 bases, with 11 bases remaining between them. CDR3 in amino acids: CASSLVTIPYGYTF. Written as DNA, the CDR3 is TGTGCCAGCAGTTTAGTAACTATCCCCTATGGCTACACCTTC.